This T cell receptor (beta chain) stems from a study of response to subunit inactivated influenza vaccine. General study results and limits: Only a handful of new T cells, the authors suggested, are recruited with each seasonal influenza vaccination.

TCRdb reprocessed the RT-PCR reads via MiXCR and lists one record per CDR3 protein. The sample has 300,000 to 350,000 distinct CDR3 sequences; 21% are singletons. As for this clonotype: As yet, its antigen is unknown.

V was clipped by 5 bases and J by 0 bases, with 17 bases between them. The germline V gene has CDR1 MNHEY and CDR2 SVGEGT. The CDR3 is made up of 17 amino acids. Here the sequenced sample was PBMCs from blood, taken less than 22 months after vaccination. The chain couples TRBV6-2 or TRBV6-3 to TRBJ1-5; D is possibly TRBD1 (6 bases). This sequence was found in a man between 50 and 69 years old who received an inactivated influenza vaccine. CDR3 nucleotide sequence: TGTGCCAGCAGTCCCCAGTTCCGGACAGATAGCAATCAGCCCCAGCATTTT. This encodes CASSPQFRTDSNQPQHF.